This T cell receptor beta chain was sequenced for a study of blood T cell repertoires in COVID-19 (dated by TCRdb to 2018 to 2020). Looking at the study overall: Collaborator samples came from the United States, Italy and Spain and covered acute and convalescent phases of COVID-19. The material from the prospective study consisted of cDNA or gDNA derived from T cells, B-cell-depleted T cells, or PBMCs. Subjects who had been exposed to COVID-19, were actively infected with it, or had recovered from it provided the deeply sampled blood TCRbeta repertoires that made up the dataset. The repertoires were released in a freely available public database meant as a resource for research on the immune response to SARS-CoV-2. Samples were obtained from the ongoing ImmuneRACE study (first 160 participants) and from roughly 1,300 subjects provided by 6 global collaborators. A de-identified subject ID, COVID-19 status, age in years and sex were almost always included in the sample metadata. Where available, HLA class I and class II types were obtained from metadata supplied by the sample provider rather than from assay-based typing.

Note on this clone: The antigen this receptor binds is unknown. Base qualities are not provided; no much larger clone lies one nucleotide away.

The immunoSEQ Assay, a bias-controlled multiplex PCR, was used to amplify TCRbeta CDR3 regions from genomic DNA. As for the original processing: The number of nucleated cells in each sample was estimated from the amplification of reference gene primers within the assay. To quantify the absolute abundance of each unique TCRbeta CDR3 rearrangement, sequence reads were collapsed and filtered. For each sample, productive Simpson clonality was calculated as the square root of Simpson's diversity index across productive rearrangements. TCRdb took over this immuneACCESS table, retaining in-frame rearrangements with V and J assigned. Such tables are incomplete; in checked studies, under half of the missing clones stem from an unresolved V gene, and the remainder is unexplained. The V and J calls and clone size were taken over from that table, and D and trimming were inferred from the DNA. The sample has over 45,000 clones on record, 89% of them singletons. Of the sample, 43% falls within the top ten clones.

The paper's findings and limits, for the study overall: The amount of clinical and demographic metadata varied by source and participant and was provided uncurated.

One collaborating source in Seattle enrolled patients during active infection and followed them longitudinally through the course of disease. Whole blood was collected in K2EDTA tubes by collaborating institutions according to the institutions' own protocols. For TCRbeta analysis, collaborators shipped samples in one of three forms: frozen whole blood, isolated PBMCs, or DNA extracted from either of those sample types. Sequenced sample: peripheral blood. The clonotype originates from a woman aged 55 to 70 with COVID-19, enrolled during active disease.

For the CDR3, the sequence is CASRGRWEDTQYF. The DNA is as follows: TGTGCCAGCAGGGGTCGGTGGGAGGATACGCAGTATTTT. The chain couples TRBV5-4 to TRBJ2-3; TRBD2 is a possible D gene, resting on 5 matching bases. The germline V gene (reference sequence) yields SGHNT for CDR1 and YYREEE for CDR2. The CDR3 holds 13 amino acids from the cysteine to the phenylalanine. Here the CDR3 DNA is all that survives: 39 bases in frame from base 1. Trimming takes 5 bases from V and 6 bases from J, and the germline ends sit 13 bases apart.